These T cell receptor beta chains were read from a single sample in a study of identical twins. One entry per CDR3 protein, called by TCRdb with MiXCR from the 5' RACE reads. The table shows about 260,000 distinct CDR3 sequences, with 7% occurring only once. Separately, the same data were catalogued under a study of yellow fever vaccine responses in identical twins.

Sequenced sample: memory (CD45RO+) T cells sorted from blood. Receptor source: a woman between 18 and 29 years old in good health. The CDR3 runs from the conserved cysteine through the conserved F or W. D genes are given only for firm matches.

J gene: TRBJ2-1
V gene: TRBV12-3/TRBV12-4
D gene: -
CDR3 protein: CASSSRFGQFF

J gene: TRBJ2-1
V gene: TRBV5-8
D gene: -
CDR3 protein: CASSLSRGNYNEQFF

J gene: TRBJ1-1
V gene: TRBV7-7
D gene: -
CDR3 protein: CASSPSWDTEAFF

J gene: TRBJ2-3
V gene: TRBV6-2/TRBV6-3
D gene: -
CDR3 protein: CASMDRRHKYTQYF

J gene: TRBJ2-6
V gene: TRBV4-1
D gene: -
CDR3 protein: CASSRNGAGANVLTF

J gene: TRBJ2-1
V gene: TRBV11-3
D gene: TRBD2
CDR3 protein: CASSRTSGSYEQFF

J gene: TRBJ2-1
V gene: TRBV6-1
D gene: -
CDR3 protein: CASTPRLLIDNEQFF

J gene: TRBJ2-1
V gene: TRBV7-2
D gene: -
CDR3 protein: CASSWIRARSQGEQFF

J gene: TRBJ2-1
V gene: TRBV24-1
D gene: TRBD1
CDR3 protein: CATAETGPNEQFF

J gene: TRBJ1-5
V gene: TRBV20-1
D gene: -
CDR3 protein: CSAPDSRGSNQPQHF

J gene: TRBJ2-3
V gene: TRBV12-3/TRBV12-4
D gene: TRBD2
CDR3 protein: CASSFPAGGNTDTQYF

J gene: TRBJ2-2
V gene: TRBV12-3/TRBV12-4
D gene: TRBD2
CDR3 protein: CASWGAGGRTGELFF

J gene: TRBJ1-1
V gene: TRBV12-3/TRBV12-4
D gene: -
CDR3 protein: CASSLRLNTEAFF

J gene: TRBJ2-3
V gene: TRBV2
D gene: -
CDR3 protein: CASRQEITDTQYF

J gene: TRBJ1-5
V gene: TRBV5-1
D gene: -
CDR3 protein: CASTPGGQGGQPQHF

J gene: TRBJ2-5
V gene: TRBV20-1
D gene: -
CDR3 protein: CSATLTGQETQYF